These 18 T cell receptor beta chains were sequenced from one sample in a study of blood T cell repertoires in COVID-19. Only in-frame clones appear in the TCRdb table, and some are missing; sequencing was by immunoSEQ multiplex PCR. The sample contains 400,000 to 450,000 clones, roughly 89% of which appear only once. Sequencing input: peripheral blood. Every receptor here comes from a woman aged 30 to 39 with active or convalescent COVID-19.

The rearrangement links TRBV20-1 to TRBJ1-3; D is ambiguous. Germline CDR1 and CDR2: DFQATT and SNEGSKA (reference sequence). The CDR3 is 11 residues long. Deletions cut 4 bases from V and 3 bases from J, with 4 bases between. CDR3 DNA sequence: TGCAGTGCTAATCTTGGAAACACCATATATTTT. Amino acids: CSANLGNTIYF.

The rearrangement joins TRBV12-3 or TRBV12-4 to TRBJ2-1, with D possibly TRBD2 on 6 matching bases. CDR3 length: 11 amino acids. Trimming removed 4 bases from V and 8 bases from J, with 6 bases in between. This chain's CDR3 is CASSWGDEQFF. The CDR3 DNA reads TGTGCCAGCAGTTGGGGGGATGAGCAGTTCTTC.

The chain employs TRBV4-1 and TRBJ1-1; 7 bases align to TRBD1. Germline trimming cut 0 bases from V and 7 bases from J; bases unmatched to any gene: 8. Germline V gene sequence: CDR1 MGHRA, CDR2 YSYEKL. The length of the CDR3 is 15 residues. The chain's CDR3 is CASSQESRGNFEAFF. Here the CDR3 DNA reads TGCGCCAGCAGCCAAGAGTCCAGGGGGAACTTTGAAGCTTTCTTT.

J is TRBJ2-5 and V is TRBV7-9, with 14 bases matching TRBD2. The CDR3 contains 16 residues. Losses at the gene ends were 0 bases for V and 4 bases for J; bases not matched to a gene: 1. The V gene's germline CDR1 is SEHNR and CDR2 FQNEAQ (reference sequence). The DNA of the CDR3 is TGTGCCAGCAGCTTAGCCGGGACTAGCGGGGGAGAGACCCAGTACTTC. Translated, it gives CASSLAGTSGGETQYF.

The J gene is TRBJ1-5, the V gene TRBV30; 12 bases fit TRBD1. The germline V gene encodes CDR1 GTSNPN and CDR2 SVGIG (reference sequence). Trimming cost V 3 bases and J 6 bases; bases outside gene matches: 6. This CDR3 has 15 residues. CDR3 loop: CAWSGTGGFGQPQHF. The CDR3 DNA sequence: TGTGCCTGGAGCGGGACAGGGGGCTTCGGTCAGCCCCAGCATTTT. The full variable domain, completed using reference TRBV30 and TRBJ1-5, is SQTIHQWPATLVQPVGSPLSLECTVEGTSNPNLYWYRQAAGRGLQLLFYSVGIGQISSEVPQNLSASRPQDRQFILSSKKLLLSDSGFYLCAWSGTGGFGQPQHFGDGTRLSIL.

The chain joins TRBV12-3 or TRBV12-4 to TRBJ2-7; 9 positions match TRBD1. The CDR3 extends over 13 amino acids. V was clipped by 7 bases and J by 7 bases; unmatched bases: 8. The CDR3 sequence is CASTEQGAQEQYF. CDR3 in DNA: TGTGCCAGCACCGAACAGGGGGCGCAAGAGCAGTACTTC.

This clone was counted only a few times. The chain employs TRBV19 and TRBJ1-5; D is undetermined. V gave up 5 bases and J gave up 5 bases, with 13 bases separating them. CDR1 is LNHDA, CDR2 SQIVND, per germline (reference sequence). The length of the CDR3 is 14 residues. CDR3 DNA sequence: TGTGCCAGTAGTGAGGGAGAGATGTATCAGCCCCAGCATTTT. The encoded protein is CASSEGEMYQPQHF.

This chain connects TRBV30 to TRBJ2-7; TRBD1 agrees at 9 bases. J lost 3 bases, V lost 7 bases, and 10 bases had no gene match. The CDR3 totals 14 residues. CDR1 GTSNPN and CDR2 SVGIG come from the germline V gene (reference sequence). CDR3 DNA: TGTGCCTCCTCCGCGGGGGACAGGGACTACGAGCAGTACTTC. This encodes CASSAGDRDYEQYF.

The genes are TRBV4-1 and TRBJ2-7; 7 bases align to TRBD1. The V gene's germline CDR1 is MGHRA and CDR2 YSYEKL. The CDR3 runs 16 residues. J was trimmed by 5 bases and V by 1 base; bases with no gene match: 11. CDR3 nucleotides: TGCGCCAGCAGCCAAGTCACAGGGGCAGGGTATCACGAGCAGTACTTC. It is translated as CASSQVTGAGYHEQYF.

This clone occurred once. J is TRBJ2-5 and V is TRBV6-5; 10 bases map to TRBD2. V shed 6 bases and J 1 base; nucleotides not matched to a gene: 2. The length of the CDR3 is 14 residues. CDR1 and CDR2 (germline): MNHEY, SVGAGI. Written as DNA, the CDR3 is TGTGCCAGCAGGCAGCGGGGGGGCCAAGAGACCCAGTACTTC. It yields the protein CASRQRGGQETQYF.

The CDR3 region is CAWSWGSGRDTQYF. The CDR3 nucleotides read TGTGCCTGGAGTTGGGGTAGCGGGAGGGATACGCAGTATTTT. The chain combines TRBV30 with TRBJ2-3; 10 bases are shared with TRBD2. The CDR3 is 14 residues long. V lost 2 bases to trimming and J lost 6 bases; unmatched junction nucleotides: 5. In germline, CDR1 is GTSNPN, CDR2 SVGIG (reference sequence).

The DNA of the CDR3 is TGCAGCGGAAGGGGGACAGGGGGGAACACTGAAGCTTTCTTT. Translation gives CSGRGTGGNTEAFF. The J gene is TRBJ1-1, the V gene TRBV29-1; 11 bases match TRBD1. CDR3 length equals 14 residues. The V gene's germline CDR1 is SQVTM and CDR2 ANQGSEA. The J segment lost 1 base and the V segment lost 7 bases, leaving 5 bases of the junction unmatched.

This clone came up a few times. CDR3 bases: TGTGCCAGCAGCCCATATACGGGTAGTACTGAAGCTTTCTTT. Encoded protein: CASSPYTGSTEAFF. The V gene is TRBV9, the J gene TRBJ1-1; D remains unclear. Germline CDR1 SGDLS, CDR2 YYNGEE. The CDR3 runs 14 residues. V lost 4 bases and J lost 5, with 15 bases in between.

The V gene is TRBV11-2, the J gene TRBJ2-7; possible D gene TRBD2, 9 bases. The CDR3 totals 18 residues. Trimming cost V 1 base and J 9 bases, with 28 bases left between them. CDR1 and CDR2 from the germline V gene are SGHAT and FQNNGV. CDR3 region: CASSLGTSASTSTGGQYF. The CDR3 DNA follows: TGTGCCAGCAGCTTAGGGACTAGCGCGAGTACTTCAACAGGGGGGCAGTACTTC.

The chain uses TRBV30 and TRBJ1-5, with D hard to call. Trimming left V 2 bases short and J 4 bases short, with 9 bases between. CDR3 length equals 13 residues. Germline CDR1 and CDR2: GTSNPN and SVGIG (reference sequence). The CDR3 loop reads CAWSRGANQPQHF. In DNA, the CDR3 is TGTGCCTGGAGTCGGGGAGCGAATCAGCCCCAGCATTTT.

The chain recombines TRBV5-1 with TRBJ1-2; TRBD1 might be the D (5 bases). The CDR3 extends over 12 amino acids. V gave up 3 bases and J gave up 6 bases, with 9 bases separating them. Germline lookup yields CDR1 SGHRS and CDR2 YFSETQ. The CDR3 DNA sequence: TGCGCCAGCAGCTCACAGGCGGATGGCTACACCTTC. It encodes CASSSQADGYTF.

This clone has only one observation. The gene calls are TRBV4-1 and TRBJ2-7; the match to TRBD2 covers 9 bases. The CDR3 sequence is 16 residues long. The junction had 8 bases not matched to a gene; V was cut back by 1 base and J by 4 bases. Germline values: CDR1 MGHRA, CDR2 YSYEKL. The CDR3 reads CASSQAYSGSLYEQYF. The CDR3 bases are TGCGCCAGCAGCCAAGCTTATAGCGGGAGCCTATACGAGCAGTACTTC.

The rearrangement joins TRBV24-1 to TRBJ2-1, with D uncertain. CDR3 size: 18 residues. From germline, CDR1 is KGHDR and CDR2 SFDVKD. Between the trimmed V and J ends, which lost 5 bases and 0 bases, there was a span of 19 bases. As DNA, the CDR3 is TGTGCCACCAGTGCCGGTGTGACTGGATCAAGCTCCTACAATGAGCAGTTCTTC. Its translation: CATSAGVTGSSSYNEQFF.